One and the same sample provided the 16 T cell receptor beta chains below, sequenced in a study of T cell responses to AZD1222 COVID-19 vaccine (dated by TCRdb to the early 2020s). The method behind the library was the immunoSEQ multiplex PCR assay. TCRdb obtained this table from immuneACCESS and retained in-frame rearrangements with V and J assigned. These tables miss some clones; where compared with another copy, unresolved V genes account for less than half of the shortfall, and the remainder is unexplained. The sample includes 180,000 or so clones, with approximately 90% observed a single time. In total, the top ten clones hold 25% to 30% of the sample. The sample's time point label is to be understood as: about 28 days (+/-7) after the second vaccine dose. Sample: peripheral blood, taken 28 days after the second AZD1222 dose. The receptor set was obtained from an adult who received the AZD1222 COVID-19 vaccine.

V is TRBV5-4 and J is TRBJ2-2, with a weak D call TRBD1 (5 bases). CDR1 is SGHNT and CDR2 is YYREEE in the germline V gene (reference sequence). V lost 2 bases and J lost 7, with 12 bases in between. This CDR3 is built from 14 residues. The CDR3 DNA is TGTGCCAGCAGCTTTTCAGGGTTTTACGGGGAGCTGTTTTTT. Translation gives CASSFSGFYGELFF.

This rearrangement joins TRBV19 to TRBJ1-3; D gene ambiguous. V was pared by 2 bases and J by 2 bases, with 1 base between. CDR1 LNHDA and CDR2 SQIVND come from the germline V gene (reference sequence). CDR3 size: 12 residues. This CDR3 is CASSIPGNTIYF. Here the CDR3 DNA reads TGTGCCAGTAGTATACCTGGAAACACCATATATTTT.

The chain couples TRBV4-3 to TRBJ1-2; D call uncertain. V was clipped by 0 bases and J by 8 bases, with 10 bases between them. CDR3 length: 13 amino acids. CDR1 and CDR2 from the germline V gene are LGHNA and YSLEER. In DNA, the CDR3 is TGCGCCAGCAGCCAAGACGGACGGCGCGGCTACACCTTC. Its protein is CASSQDGRRGYTF.

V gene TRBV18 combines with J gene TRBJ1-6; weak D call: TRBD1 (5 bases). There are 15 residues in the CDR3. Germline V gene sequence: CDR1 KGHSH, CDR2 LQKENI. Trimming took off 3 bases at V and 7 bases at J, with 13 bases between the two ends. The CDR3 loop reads CASSPTSWGNSPLHF. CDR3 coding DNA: TGTGCCAGCTCACCTACTTCCTGGGGGAATTCACCCCTCCACTTT.

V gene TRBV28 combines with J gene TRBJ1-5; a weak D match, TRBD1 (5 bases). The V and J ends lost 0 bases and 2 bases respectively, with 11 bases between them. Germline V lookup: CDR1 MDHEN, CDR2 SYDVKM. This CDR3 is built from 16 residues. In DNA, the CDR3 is TGTGCCAGCAGTTTATGGAGGGGTGGAGGCAATCAGCCCCAGCATTTT. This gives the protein CASSLWRGGGNQPQHF.

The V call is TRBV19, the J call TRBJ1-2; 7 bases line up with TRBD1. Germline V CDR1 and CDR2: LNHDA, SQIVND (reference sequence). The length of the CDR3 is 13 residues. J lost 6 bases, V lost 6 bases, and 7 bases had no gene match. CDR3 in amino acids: CASRTGIVDGYTF. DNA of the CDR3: TGTGCCAGTAGGACAGGGATAGTGGATGGCTACACCTTC.

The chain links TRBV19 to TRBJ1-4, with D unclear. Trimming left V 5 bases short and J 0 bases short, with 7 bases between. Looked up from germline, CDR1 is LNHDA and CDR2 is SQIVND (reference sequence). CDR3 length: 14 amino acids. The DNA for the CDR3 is TGTGCCAGTAGTTTTCAGGCAACTAATGAAAAACTGTTTTTT. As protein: CASSFQATNEKLFF.

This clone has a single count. The DNA for the CDR3 is TGTGCCAGCAGTTCCGATGGGGCCAACGTCCTGACTTTC. It codes for CASSSDGANVLTF. The V gene is TRBV6-5, the J gene TRBJ2-6; D is unclear. This CDR3 has 13 amino acids. Germline V gene sequence: CDR1 MNHEY, CDR2 SVGAGI. The V and J ends lost 4 bases and 3 bases respectively, with 4 bases between them.

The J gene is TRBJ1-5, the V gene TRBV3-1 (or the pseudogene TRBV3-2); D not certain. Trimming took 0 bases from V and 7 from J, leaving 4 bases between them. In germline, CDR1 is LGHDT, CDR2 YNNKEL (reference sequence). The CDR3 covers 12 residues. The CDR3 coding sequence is TGTGCCAGCAGCCAAGATGAGCAGCCCCAGCATTTT. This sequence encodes CASSQDEQPQHF.

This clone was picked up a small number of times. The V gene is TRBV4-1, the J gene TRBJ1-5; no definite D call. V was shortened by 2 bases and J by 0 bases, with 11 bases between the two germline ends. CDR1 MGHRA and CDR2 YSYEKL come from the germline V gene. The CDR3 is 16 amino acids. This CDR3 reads CASSQSKRHSNQPQHF. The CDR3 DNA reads TGCGCCAGCAGCCAAAGTAAGCGACATAGCAATCAGCCCCAGCATTTT.

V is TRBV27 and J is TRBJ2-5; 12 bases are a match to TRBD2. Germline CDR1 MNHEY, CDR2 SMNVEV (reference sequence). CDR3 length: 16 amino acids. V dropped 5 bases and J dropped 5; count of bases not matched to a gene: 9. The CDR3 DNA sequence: TGTGCCAGCAGTCCCCTTCGGACTAGCGGGACGGAGACCCAGTACTTC. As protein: CASSPLRTSGTETQYF.

The CDR3 DNA reads TGCGCCAGCAGCCAGACAGGGGGCGCATCCGGGGAGCTGTTTTTT. Amino acids: CASSQTGGASGELFF. The genes are TRBV5-1 and TRBJ2-2; the match to TRBD1 covers 10 bases. V gave up 4 bases and J gave up 6 bases; unmatched junction bases: 6. From germline, CDR1 is SGHRS and CDR2 YFSETQ. The CDR3 sequence is 15 residues long.

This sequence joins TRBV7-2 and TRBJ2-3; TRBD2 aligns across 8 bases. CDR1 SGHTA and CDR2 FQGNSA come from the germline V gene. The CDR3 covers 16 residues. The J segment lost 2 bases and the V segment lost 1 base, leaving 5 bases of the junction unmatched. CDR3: CASSLVGSGATDTQYF. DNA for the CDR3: TGTGCCAGCAGCTTAGTTGGTAGCGGGGCCACAGATACGCAGTATTTT.

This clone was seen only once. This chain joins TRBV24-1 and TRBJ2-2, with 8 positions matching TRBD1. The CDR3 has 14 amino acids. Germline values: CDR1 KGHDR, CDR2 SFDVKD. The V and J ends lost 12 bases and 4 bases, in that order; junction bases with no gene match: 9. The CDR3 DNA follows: TGTGCCTCGCAGACAGGGGCGGGCACCGGGGAGCTGTTTTTT. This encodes CASQTGAGTGELFF.

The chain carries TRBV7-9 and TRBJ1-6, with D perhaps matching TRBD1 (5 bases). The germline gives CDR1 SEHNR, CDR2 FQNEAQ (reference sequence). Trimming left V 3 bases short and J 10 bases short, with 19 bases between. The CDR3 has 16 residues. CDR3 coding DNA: TGTGCCAGCAGCTTTATCGGGGGGATCGGGAAATCACCCCTCCACTTT. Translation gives CASSFIGGIGKSPLHF.

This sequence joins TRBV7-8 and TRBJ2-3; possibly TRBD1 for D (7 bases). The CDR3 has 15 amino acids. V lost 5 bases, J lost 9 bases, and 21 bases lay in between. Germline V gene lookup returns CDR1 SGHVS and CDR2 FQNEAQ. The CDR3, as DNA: TGTGCCAGCAGCCGAGAGGGGGCGGGGAAGGGGACGCAGTATTTT. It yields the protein CASSREGAGKGTQYF.